What follows are 22 T cell receptor beta chains derived from one specimen sequenced in a study of CD8 T cells in ankylosing spondylitis. Study outcomes and limitations: Made up of 7 to 9 highly homologous variants, a TCR beta motif appeared characteristic of ankylosing spondylitis blood.

TCRdb processed the 5' RACE reads anew with MiXCR; each CDR3 protein has one entry. There are about 480,000 distinct CDR3 sequences in the sample; approximately 17% occur only once, and over 0.9% lies in the top ten. No antigen has been assigned to these receptors. The source material was blood, either unsorted or a sorted T cell fraction (not recorded which). Receptors were obtained from a male donor with ankylosing spondylitis.

The chain employs TRBV5-1 and TRBJ2-6; no clear D gene. V lost 1 base and J lost 2, with 7 bases in between. Germline CDR1 is SGHRS and CDR2 is YFSETQ. The CDR3 spans 15 residues. The CDR3 loop is CASSLRAAGANVLTF. For the CDR3, the DNA is TGCGCCAGCAGCTTGAGAGCAGCTGGGGCCAACGTCCTGACTTTC.

The genes are TRBV7-3 and TRBJ2-1; D gene unclear. This CDR3 is built from 15 residues. Germline CDR1 and CDR2: SGHTA and FQGTGA. The ends were cut back, 2 bases at V and 0 bases at J, with 8 bases in the middle. As DNA, the CDR3 is TGTGCCAGCAGCTTAGCGTCGAGCTCCTACAATGAGCAGTTCTTC. Encoded protein: CASSLASSSYNEQFF.

On this clonotype: This may be a read error, as it is one base from a much larger clone. The chain has TRBV11-2 and TRBJ2-2; 7 bases align to TRBD2. This CDR3 contains 16 residues. J was trimmed by 0 bases and V by 1 base; bases with no gene match: 2. Germline CDR1 reads SGHAT; CDR2 reads FQNNGV. CDR3 in amino acids: CASSLGGGSNTGELFF. The CDR3 DNA reads as TGTGCCAGCAGCTTAGGGGGGGGATCGAACACCGGGGAGCTGTTTTTT.

This clonotype was seen only a few times. The gene calls are TRBV4-2 and TRBJ2-1, with D hard to call. The CDR3 contains 16 residues. V was pared by 1 base and J by 0 bases, with 10 bases between. The germline V gene has CDR1 LGHNA and CDR2 YNFKEQ. Here the CDR3 reads CASSQATGRSYNEQFF. The CDR3 bases are TGTGCCAGCAGCCAAGCCACCGGACGCTCCTACAATGAGCAGTTCTTC.

This clonotype appeared many times. The J gene is TRBJ1-1, the V gene TRBV29-1, with 8 nucleotides matching TRBD1. The length of the CDR3 is 12 residues. V lost 6 bases, J lost 5 bases, and 5 bases stayed unmatched. The germline CDR1 and CDR2 sequences are SQVTM and ANQGSEA. CDR3: CSVDRAGTEAFF. In nucleotides, the CDR3 is TGCAGCGTGGACAGGGCCGGGACTGAAGCTTTCTTT.

This clonotype has more than one count but fewer than ten. The J gene is TRBJ2-1, the V gene TRBV7-3, with 7 positions matching TRBD1. This CDR3 is 15 amino acids long. The J segment lost 5 bases and the V segment lost 1 base, leaving 5 bases of the junction unmatched. CDR1 is SGHTA, CDR2 FQGTGA, per germline. The CDR3 region is CASSLKGAEDNEQFF. CDR3 sequence (DNA): TGTGCCAGCAGCTTAAAGGGGGCGGAAGACAATGAGCAGTTCTTC.

A few counts support this clonotype. V is TRBV29-1 and J is TRBJ2-1; 7 positions agree with TRBD1. The length of the CDR3 is 13 residues. The V gene's germline CDR1 is SQVTM and CDR2 ANQGSEA. V trimming: 7 bases; J trimming: 2 bases; junction bases outside the gene matches: 5. CDR3 in DNA: TGCAGCGGTCGGACAGGCCCCTACAATGAGCAGTTCTTC. It codes for CSGRTGPYNEQFF.

Comment on this clonotype: This could be a read error, since a much larger clone is one nucleotide away. The chain combines TRBV20-1 with TRBJ2-1, with D hard to call. CDR1 is DFQATT, CDR2 SNEGSKA, per germline (reference sequence). The V and J ends lost 3 bases and 5 bases respectively, with 14 bases between them. This CDR3 comprises 14 residues. The chain's CDR3 is CSARSICSNNEQFF. CDR3 DNA sequence: TGCAGTGCTAGGAGTATTTGCAGTAACAATGAGCAGTTCTTC.

The chain links TRBV7-8 to TRBJ2-7, with TRBD1 as a possible D gene (5 bases). With 5 bases removed from V and 2 bases from J, the gap between germline ends came to 13 bases. Looked up from germline, CDR1 is SGHVS and CDR2 is FQNEAQ. The CDR3 length is 14 residues. CDR3 sequence (DNA): TGTGCCAGCAGCCCGGACACGTTAGCCTACGAGCAGTACTTC. It codes for CASSPDTLAYEQYF.

The V call is TRBV2, the J call TRBJ1-3; tentatively, D is TRBD1 (5 bases). Trimming took off 3 bases at V and 0 bases at J, with 12 bases between the two ends. The CDR3 runs 16 residues. The germline gives CDR1 SNHLY, CDR2 FYNNEI. The CDR3 DNA sequence: TGTGCCAGCAGTGAGGGGGGAGCAGGCTCTGGAAACACCATATATTTT. Protein: CASSEGGAGSGNTIYF.

J is TRBJ2-1 and V is TRBV6-1; no firm D call. V was cut by 6 bases and J by 0 bases, with 6 bases left in between. Germline V gene sequence: CDR1 MNHNS, CDR2 SASEGT. The CDR3 contains 13 residues. The CDR3 here is CASSRNSYNEQFF. In DNA, the CDR3 is TGTGCCAGCAGCCGGAACTCCTACAATGAGCAGTTCTTC.

The CDR3 region is CASSRDSGGNQPQHF. CDR3 DNA sequence: TGCGCCAGCAGCCGGGACTCAGGGGGAAATCAGCCCCAGCATTTT. J is TRBJ1-5 and V is TRBV4-1, with 7 positions matching TRBD1. Germline loops: CDR1 MGHRA, CDR2 YSYEKL. After removal of 4 bases from V and 4 bases from J, the junction contained 7 bases not matched to a gene. This CDR3 is built from 15 residues.

The gene calls are TRBV7-8 and TRBJ2-7; 8 bases line up with TRBD1. J was trimmed by 4 bases and V by 5 bases; bases with no gene match: 4. The germline gives CDR1 SGHVS, CDR2 FQNEAQ. The CDR3 length is 13 residues. The CDR3 is CASSHGQGYEQYF. In DNA, the CDR3 is TGTGCCAGCAGCCACGGACAGGGTTACGAGCAGTACTTC. Together with reference TRBV7-8 and TRBJ2-7, the CDR3 gives the full variable domain: GAGVSQSPRYKVAKRGQDVALRCDPISGHVSLFWYQQALGQGPEFLTYFQNEAQLDKSGLPSDRFFAERPEGSVSTLKIQRTQQEDSAVYLCASSHGQGYEQYFGPGTRLTVT.

The chain joins TRBV20-1 to TRBJ2-3; TRBD2 matches at 10 bases. Germline CDR1 and CDR2: DFQATT and SNEGSKA (reference sequence). The CDR3 runs 16 residues. The ends lost 3 bases at V and 5 bases at J; junction bases unmatched: 11. In nucleotides, the CDR3 is TGCAGTGCTAGTGGAACTAGCGGGGTCGGGAGAGATACGCAGTATTTT. Protein product: CSASGTSGVGRDTQYF.

The chain recombines TRBV11-2 with TRBJ2-7; D call uncertain. The CDR3 extends over 14 amino acids. Deletions cut 0 bases from V and 1 base from J, with 7 bases between. CDR1 is SGHAT and CDR2 is FQNNGV in the germline V gene. CDR3 nucleotides: TGTGCCAGCAGCTTAGATAGCAATTCCTACGAGCAGTACTTC. Encoded protein: CASSLDSNSYEQYF.

This clonotype was seen only a few times. The V gene is TRBV7-9, the J gene TRBJ2-2; D ambiguous. V lost 5 bases and J 10 bases, leaving 11 bases between the germline ends. CDR3 size: 12 residues. Per the germline V gene, CDR1 is SEHNR and CDR2 is FQNEAQ (reference sequence). The chain's CDR3 is CASSPRGQELFF. The CDR3 DNA reads as TGTGCCAGCAGCCCCCGAGGTCAGGAGCTGTTTTTT.

This clonotype turned up a few times. The chain has TRBV27 and TRBJ2-1; TRBD2 matches 8 bases. Germline V gene sequence: CDR1 MNHEY, CDR2 SMNVEV (reference sequence). CDR3 size: 20 residues. J lost 0 bases, V lost 0 bases, and 13 bases had no gene match. The CDR3 sequence: CASSLSQGGSGKSSYNEQFF. CDR3 bases: TGTGCCAGCAGTTTATCGCAAGGGGGTAGCGGGAAGAGCTCCTACAATGAGCAGTTCTTC.

V and J are TRBV20-1 and TRBJ2-3; 7 bases match TRBD2. V gave up 2 bases and J gave up 10 bases; unmatched junction bases: 9. This CDR3 spans 13 amino acids. Germline assignment: CDR1 DFQATT and CDR2 SNEGSKA (reference sequence). For the CDR3, the DNA is TGCAGTGCTAGACCTGAGACTAGCCCTCCGCAGTATTTT. This gives the protein CSARPETSPPQYF.

This clonotype was found a few times. The V and J genes are TRBV28 and TRBJ1-1; perhaps TRBD1 as D (6 bases). Germline CDR1 and CDR2: MDHEN and SYDVKM. Deletions cut 1 base from V and 1 base from J, with 13 bases between. CDR3 size: 16 residues. The CDR3 DNA follows: TGTGCCAGCAGTTTATTGGGGGGCGCAGGGAACACTGAAGCTTTCTTT. Its protein is CASSLLGGAGNTEAFF.

This clonotype turned up a few times. The chain uses TRBV7-3 and TRBJ2-7; 7 bases align to TRBD2. CDR3 size: 15 residues. The germline gives CDR1 SGHTA, CDR2 FQGTGA. After removal of 0 bases from V and 6 bases from J, the junction contained 8 bases not matched to a gene. CDR3 sequence (DNA): TGTGCCAGCAGCTTAACCCGACTAGCTACAGGCGAGCAGTACTTC. Its translation is CASSLTRLATGEQYF.

This clonotype has a handful of counts. The chain is built from TRBV10-3 and TRBJ2-5; D is possibly TRBD2 (5 bases). This CDR3 is built from 13 residues. Trimming took 5 bases from V and 2 from J, leaving 9 bases between them. CDR1 is ENHRY, CDR2 SYGVKD, per germline. This CDR3 reads CAISPAVQETQYF. In DNA form, the CDR3 reads TGTGCCATCAGTCCAGCGGTTCAAGAGACCCAGTACTTC.

Only a few counts were recorded for this clonotype. With a much larger clone just one base away, this may be a read error. The chain has TRBV20-1 and TRBJ2-3; 9 bases fit TRBD2. J lost 2 bases, V lost 3 bases, and 6 bases had no gene match. The CDR3 length is 15 residues. Germline values: CDR1 DFQATT, CDR2 SNEGSKA (reference sequence). The CDR3 region has the DNA TGCAGTGCTAGTGAGGCTAGCGGGAACACAGATACGCAGTATTTT. The encoded protein is CSASEASGNTDTQYF.